These 15 T cell receptor beta chains originate from one sample sequenced in a study of T cell responses to AZD1222 COVID-19 vaccine. The protocol was immunoSEQ multiplex PCR, while the TCRdb copy is restricted to in-frame clones and leaves out a portion. The sample shows under 150,000 clones, about 90% of them seen only once. Sequencing used peripheral blood, obtained on day 0 of AZD1222 vaccination. All receptors come from an adult in good health.

A few counts support this clone. The V and J genes are TRBV2 and TRBJ2-1; D is unclear. The CDR3 is 12 residues long. Trimming stripped 4 bases from V and 4 bases from J, with 5 bases between. The germline V gene encodes CDR1 SNHLY and CDR2 FYNNEI. The CDR3 here is CASSATYNEQFF. CDR3 in DNA: TGTGCCAGCAGTGCGACTTACAATGAGCAGTTCTTC.

The chain uses TRBV9 and TRBJ2-2; 8 bases line up with TRBD1. The CDR3 runs to 14 residues. CDR1 is SGDLS, CDR2 YYNGEE, per germline. V lost 4 bases and J lost 4; bases outside the gene matches: 3. The CDR3 loop is CASSPGTGTGELFF. The DNA for the CDR3 is TGTGCCAGCAGCCCCGGGACAGGCACCGGGGAGCTGTTTTTT.

The chain has TRBV5-1 and TRBJ1-4, with D perhaps matching TRBD1 (5 bases). Per the germline V gene, CDR1 is SGHRS and CDR2 is YFSETQ. The V and J ends lost 6 bases and 0 bases respectively, with 6 bases between them. This CDR3 comprises 13 residues. The CDR3 nucleotides read TGCGCCAGCACGACAGCAACTAATGAAAAACTGTTTTTT. This gives the protein CASTTATNEKLFF.

J is TRBJ1-6 and V is TRBV6-5, with 7 bases fitting TRBD1. Germline values: CDR1 MNHEY, CDR2 SVGAGI. V gave up 0 bases and J gave up 7 bases; unmatched junction bases: 6. The CDR3 contains 16 residues. DNA for the CDR3: TGTGCCAGCAGTTACTCGGTAGGGGGCTTGAATTCACCCCTCCACTTT. Its protein is CASSYSVGGLNSPLHF.

The gene calls are TRBV19 and TRBJ1-5, with D hard to call. Trimming left V 0 bases short and J 5 bases short, with 11 bases between. This CDR3 region has 15 residues. Germline V gene sequence: CDR1 LNHDA, CDR2 SQIVND (reference sequence). DNA for the CDR3: TGTGCCAGTAGTATAGAGGTGAGAGCGGATCAGCCCCAGCATTTT. Amino acid sequence: CASSIEVRADQPQHF.

The chain combines TRBV24-1 with TRBJ2-3; unclear D gene. The CDR3 is 12 amino acids. V was cut by 5 bases and J by 0 bases, with 2 bases left in between. Germline CDR1 KGHDR, CDR2 SFDVKD. The CDR3 spells CATSASTDTQYF. DNA for the CDR3: TGTGCCACCAGTGCTAGCACAGATACGCAGTATTTT.

The chain couples TRBV27 to TRBJ2-1, with 11 bases identical to TRBD2. The CDR3 totals 15 residues. CDR1 and CDR2 from the germline V gene are MNHEY and SMNVEV (reference sequence). Trimming took 4 bases from V and 7 from J; bases not matched to a gene: 6. The CDR3 nucleotides are TGTGCCAGCAGTTCTTTAGCGGGAGGGAGGAATGAGCAGTTCTTC. Protein sequence: CASSSLAGGRNEQFF.

This clone turned up a few times. The gene calls are TRBV10-3 and TRBJ2-3, with D possibly being TRBD1 (5 bases). This CDR3 has 17 amino acids. Looked up from germline, CDR1 is ENHRY and CDR2 is SYGVKD. Between the trimmed V and J ends, which lost 6 bases and 4 bases, there was a span of 23 bases. The CDR3 DNA is TGTGCCATCAGGGTCAGAGCGCCAGGTGGGGCCCCAGATACGCAGTATTTT. Translating gives CAIRVRAPGGAPDTQYF.

The CDR3 DNA reads as TGTGCCAGCAGCCAAGGGCCTCGGGGCCTTCCCCAGCATTTT. It is translated as CASSQGPRGLPQHF. This chain uses TRBV4-2 with TRBJ1-5, with TRBD1 as a possible D gene (5 bases). Trimming took 1 base from V and 10 from J, leaving 14 bases between them. Per the germline V gene, CDR1 is LGHNA and CDR2 is YNFKEQ. This CDR3 is built from 14 residues.

V usage is TRBV4-3 and J usage is TRBJ2-7, with TRBD1 matching over 9 bases. The CDR3 is made up of 16 amino acids. Per germline, CDR1 LGHNA and CDR2 YSLEER. V shed 0 bases and J 3 bases; nucleotides not matched to a gene: 6. In nucleotides, the CDR3 is TGCGCCAGCAGCCAAGATCCGGGACAGGGCATCTACGAGCAGTACTTC. Amino acid sequence: CASSQDPGQGIYEQYF.

The chain employs TRBV4-1 and TRBJ2-5, with 8 bases lining up with TRBD2. The CDR3 is 12 amino acids. V lost 1 base to trimming and J lost 11 bases; unmatched junction nucleotides: 3. Germline CDR1 is MGHRA and CDR2 is YSYEKL. Written as DNA, the CDR3 is TGCGCCAGCAGCCAAGCGGGGGGGCGACAGTACTTC. This codes for CASSQAGGRQYF.

Only a few counts were recorded for this clone. V and J are TRBV10-3 and TRBJ2-2; 9 bases map to TRBD2. From germline, CDR1 is ENHRY and CDR2 SYGVKD. The CDR3 contains 17 residues. The trim removed 6 bases at V and 1 base at J, leaving 9 bases unmatched. CDR3 amino acids: CAISRGASGENTGELFF. The CDR3 region has the DNA TGTGCCATCAGCAGAGGGGCTAGCGGGGAGAACACCGGGGAGCTGTTTTTT.

Notes on this clone: One end of the junction fails to match germline, which may point to a read error. V usage is TRBV5-4 and J usage is TRBJ2-5, with D possibly matching TRBD1 (5 bases). The length of the CDR3 is 15 residues. Germline V gene data show CDR1 as SGHNT and CDR2 as YYREEE (reference sequence). The CDR3 sequence is CASSLAGFRQETQYF. The CDR3 nucleotides are TGTGCCAGCAGTTTGGCAGGGTTTCGGCAAGAGACCCAGTACTTC.

The rearrangement uses TRBV5-4 and TRBJ1-6; 7 bases fit TRBD1. Germline V CDR1 and CDR2: SGHNT, YYREEE (reference sequence). The CDR3 sequence is 15 residues long. The V gene end was trimmed by 1 base and the J gene end by 5 bases; junction bases not matched to a gene: 3. CDR3 loop: CASSLPTGHNSPLHF. Here the CDR3 DNA reads TGTGCCAGCAGCTTGCCGACAGGGCATAATTCACCCCTCCACTTT.

The chain has TRBV2 and TRBJ2-1, with 8 nucleotides matching TRBD1. CDR3 length: 16 residues. The V segment lost 4 bases and the J segment 3 bases; nucleotides outside the gene matches: 8. Per the germline V gene, CDR1 is SNHLY and CDR2 is FYNNEI. The CDR3: CASSGTGTGIYNEQFF. Written as DNA, the CDR3 is TGTGCCAGCAGTGGCACCGGGACAGGAATCTACAATGAGCAGTTCTTC.